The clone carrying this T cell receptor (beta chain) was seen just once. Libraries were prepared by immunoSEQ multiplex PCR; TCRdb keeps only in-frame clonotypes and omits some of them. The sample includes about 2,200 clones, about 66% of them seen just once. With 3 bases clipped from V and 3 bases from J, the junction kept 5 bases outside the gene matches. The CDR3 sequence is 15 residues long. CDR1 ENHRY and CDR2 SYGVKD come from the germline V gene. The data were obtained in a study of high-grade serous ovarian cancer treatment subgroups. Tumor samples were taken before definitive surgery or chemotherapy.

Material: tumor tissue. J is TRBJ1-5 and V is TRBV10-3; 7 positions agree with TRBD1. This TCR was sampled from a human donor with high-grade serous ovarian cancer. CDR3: CAISEGGLDNQPQHF. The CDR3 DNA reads TGTGCCATCAGTGAAGGGGGCTTGGACAATCAGCCCCAGCATTTT.